The 29 T cell receptor beta chains reported below all come from one sample, sequenced in a study of OX40 agonist ivuxolimab in advanced cancers. Method: immunoSEQ multiplex PCR; TCRdb's copy keeps in-frame clones and lacks some. The sample consists of tens of thousands of clones, about 90% of them appearing once. The sequenced sample was CD4+ or CD8+ T cells sorted from blood, obtained in a trial of the OX40 agonist ivuxolimab. All receptors come from an adult with an advanced solid tumor such as melanoma, head and neck, liver or kidney cancer.

The genes are TRBV27 and TRBJ1-6; maybe TRBD1 (5 bases). The V gene lost 4 bases and the J gene lost 8 bases, with 21 bases spanning the gap. This CDR3 contains 17 residues. Germline V CDR1 and CDR2: MNHEY, SMNVEV (reference sequence). CDR3 nucleotides: TGTGCCAGCAGTTCCCAGGTGGCGGGGGGAGGCGATTCACCCCTCCACTTT. Encoded protein: CASSSQVAGGGDSPLHF.

In this sample, this clone turned up once. This chain links TRBV2 with TRBJ2-5; D not resolved. This CDR3 is 12 amino acids long. CDR1 and CDR2 (germline): SNHLY, FYNNEI. The V and J ends lost 6 bases and 0 bases respectively, with 5 bases between them. This CDR3 is CASRTDQETQYF. The CDR3 DNA reads TGTGCCAGCAGAACGGACCAAGAGACCCAGTACTTC.

This CDR3 reads CASGLGDYGYTF. The DNA of the CDR3 is TGTGCTAGTGGTTTAGGGGACTATGGCTACACCTTC. The rearrangement uses TRBV12-5 and TRBJ1-2; tentative D call: TRBD1 (5 bases). V lost 3 bases, J lost 3 bases, and 5 bases lay in between. CDR1 is LGHNT, CDR2 FRNRAP, per germline. The CDR3 is 12 amino acids.

The chain joins TRBV30 to TRBJ1-1; 7 positions agree with TRBD1. CDR3 length: 14 residues. From germline, CDR1 is GTSNPN and CDR2 SVGIG (reference sequence). V lost 4 bases, J lost 4 bases, and 9 bases stayed unmatched. CDR3 amino acids: CAWKRGQGGTEAFF. The CDR3 coding sequence is TGTGCCTGGAAAAGGGGGCAGGGGGGCACTGAAGCTTTCTTT.

This CDR3 reads CASSIAREDTQYF. For the CDR3, the DNA is TGTGCCAGTAGTATAGCCAGGGAAGATACGCAGTATTTT. This chain uses TRBV19 with TRBJ2-3; possibly TRBD1 for D (5 bases). The germline CDR1 and CDR2 sequences are LNHDA and SQIVND (reference sequence). The CDR3 spans 13 residues. Trimming stripped 1 base from V and 5 bases from J, with 7 bases between.

The V gene is TRBV5-1, the J gene TRBJ1-1; the D is unclear. The CDR3 totals 13 residues. Trimming removed 0 bases at V and 6 bases at J, with 9 bases between. The germline V gene has CDR1 SGHRS and CDR2 YFSETQ. CDR3 residues: CASSLDGIAEAFF. The DNA for the CDR3 is TGCGCCAGCAGCTTGGATGGGATAGCTGAAGCTTTCTTT. The full variable domain, with the rest looked up from reference TRBV5-1 and TRBJ1-1, is KAGVTQTPRYLIKTRGQQVTLSCSPISGHRSVSWYQQTPGQGLQFLFEYFSETQRNKGNFPGRFSGRQFSNSRSEMNVSTLELGDSALYLCASSLDGIAEAFFGQGTRLTVV.

The chain uses TRBV19 and TRBJ2-5; weak D call: TRBD1 (6 bases). Trimming stripped 1 base from V and 5 bases from J, with 17 bases between. The V gene's germline CDR1 is LNHDA and CDR2 SQIVND (reference sequence). The CDR3 totals 16 residues. The CDR3 reads CASSIVGGRGGETQYF. CDR3 nucleotide sequence: TGTGCCAGTAGTATAGTCGGCGGCAGGGGCGGGGAGACCCAGTACTTC.

V is TRBV18 and J is TRBJ1-5, with 8 bases lining up with TRBD1. CDR1 and CDR2 (germline): KGHSH, LQKENI. V was clipped by 3 bases and J by 0 bases; unmatched bases: 7. The CDR3 is 17 amino acids. CDR3 sequence: CASSPTPGQDSNQPQHF. CDR3 in DNA: TGTGCCAGCTCACCCACCCCGGGACAGGATAGCAATCAGCCCCAGCATTTT.

V gene TRBV19 combines with J gene TRBJ1-5; TRBD1 agrees at 9 bases. CDR1 is LNHDA, CDR2 SQIVND, per germline (reference sequence). The ends lost 2 bases at V and 6 bases at J; junction bases unmatched: 8. This CDR3 is 16 amino acids long. In nucleotides, the CDR3 is TGTGCCAGTAGTATAACAGGGGGCCCGGGGGTTCAGCCCCAGCATTTT. Protein product: CASSITGGPGVQPQHF.

This clone showed up just a few times. The chain recombines TRBV7-2 with TRBJ2-2; the match to TRBD2 covers 9 bases. CDR3 length: 16 amino acids. V dropped 3 bases and J dropped 5; count of bases not matched to a gene: 7. The germline gives CDR1 SGHTA, CDR2 FQGNSA. CDR3 nucleotides: TGTGCCAGCAGCTTGTTTAGCGGGGGAGGGACCGGGGAGCTGTTTTTT. It codes for CASSLFSGGGTGELFF.

The gene calls are TRBV7-7 and TRBJ2-5; weak D call: TRBD2 (5 bases). The CDR3 extends over 16 amino acids. V dropped 5 bases and J dropped 2 bases, with 18 bases sitting between them. CDR1 and CDR2 from the germline V gene are SSHAT and FNYEAQ (reference sequence). The CDR3 protein is CASSPSGVGGQETQYF. The CDR3 nucleotides are TGTGCCAGCAGCCCGAGCGGCGTTGGCGGGCAAGAGACCCAGTACTTC.

The chain uses TRBV27 and TRBJ2-1; 7 nucleotides line up with TRBD1. With 4 bases clipped from V and 6 bases from J, the junction kept 9 bases outside the gene matches. The V gene's germline CDR1 is MNHEY and CDR2 SMNVEV (reference sequence). CDR3 length: 15 amino acids. The chain's CDR3 is CASSSRDSPTNEQFF. The CDR3, as DNA: TGTGCCAGCAGTTCGAGGGACAGCCCTACCAATGAGCAGTTCTTC.

Turning to this clone: One junction end does not reproduce the germline sequence, and a read error may be involved. The DNA of the CDR3 is TGTGCCAACAGCTTCCCGGGGGCAAGCACTGAAGCTTTCTTT. Its translation: CANSFPGASTEAFF. The J gene is TRBJ1-1, the V gene TRBV7-8; D possibly corresponds to TRBD1 (6 bases). Germline CDR1 is SGHVS and CDR2 is FQNEAQ. The CDR3 totals 14 residues.

The CDR3 loop reads CASSDRGGSYGYTF. The DNA of the CDR3 is TGTGCCAGCAGTGACAGAGGCGGGAGCTATGGCTACACCTTC. The chain recombines TRBV25-1 with TRBJ1-2; D uncertain. This CDR3 region has 14 residues. The V end was cut by 3 bases, the J end by 4 bases, with 12 bases between. Germline CDR1 reads MGHDK; CDR2 reads SYGVNS.

The V gene is TRBV11-2, the J gene TRBJ2-3; 7 bases fit TRBD2. This CDR3 has 13 amino acids. Germline values: CDR1 SGHAT, CDR2 FQNNGV. V trimming: 5 bases; J trimming: 5 bases; junction bases outside the gene matches: 4. CDR3 in amino acids: CASSLGEGDTQYF. The CDR3 DNA follows: TGTGCCAGCAGCCTCGGGGAGGGAGATACGCAGTATTTT.

The rearrangement joins TRBV30 to TRBJ2-1; 11 bases align to TRBD2. The V segment lost 7 bases and the J segment 3 bases; nucleotides outside the gene matches: 17. The CDR3 consists of 18 residues. Germline V gene data show CDR1 as GTSNPN and CDR2 as SVGIG (reference sequence). The CDR3 bases are TGTGCCTTCCAAAAGACTAGCGGGGTGCGGGGAGGCTACAATGAGCAGTTCTTC. This encodes CAFQKTSGVRGGYNEQFF. The full variable domain, with the rest looked up from reference TRBV30 and TRBJ2-1, is SQTIHQWPATLVQPVGSPLSLECTVEGTSNPNLYWYRQAAGRGLQLLFYSVGIGQISSEVPQNLSASRPQDRQFILSSKKLLLSDSGFYLCAFQKTSGVRGGYNEQFFGPGTRLTVL.

V is TRBV7-2 and J is TRBJ1-3, with D hard to call. Trimming pared 2 bases from V and 0 bases from J, leaving 14 bases between. The germline V gene encodes CDR1 SGHTA and CDR2 FQGNSA. This CDR3 has 17 amino acids. The CDR3 loop reads CASSLSPTHSSGNTIYF. The DNA of the CDR3 is TGTGCCAGCAGCTTATCCCCCACTCATAGCTCTGGAAACACCATATATTTT. The complete variable domain, with remaining parts taken from reference TRBV7-2 and TRBJ1-3, reads GAGVSQSPSNKVTEKGKDVELRCDPISGHTALYWYRQSLGQGLEFLIYFQGNSAPDKSGLPSDRFSAERTGGSVSTLTIQRTQQEDSAVYLCASSLSPTHSSGNTIYFGEGSWLTVV.

The rearrangement joins TRBV19 to TRBJ2-3, with 10 bases fitting TRBD1. The CDR3 totals 19 residues. V dropped 2 bases and J dropped 2; count of bases not matched to a gene: 13. Germline V gives CDR1 LNHDA, CDR2 SQIVND (reference sequence). The CDR3 nucleotides are TGTGCCAGTAGTATAAAGGGTCCGCTCGGGACAGGGGTCACAGATACGCAGTATTTT. It specifies CASSIKGPLGTGVTDTQYF.

This chain connects TRBV6-1 to TRBJ1-5, with 8 bases lining up with TRBD1. The CDR3 totals 14 residues. The germline gives CDR1 MNHNS, CDR2 SASEGT. Losses at the gene ends were 6 bases for V and 3 bases for J; bases not matched to a gene: 4. CDR3 sequence: CASRQTGDNQPQHF. CDR3 nucleotide sequence: TGTGCCAGCAGGCAGACAGGGGACAATCAGCCCCAGCATTTT.

This clone appeared a few times. The chain couples TRBV4-1 to TRBJ2-7, with 9 bases matching TRBD1. The CDR3 covers 14 residues. Per germline, CDR1 MGHRA and CDR2 YSYEKL. The ends lost 4 bases at V and 3 bases at J; junction bases unmatched: 4. Written as DNA, the CDR3 is TGCGCCAGCAGCCGCCGGGACAGGGACTACGAGCAGTACTTC. It translates to CASSRRDRDYEQYF.

This chain connects TRBV7-2 to TRBJ2-5; no clear D gene. Germline CDR1 reads SGHTA; CDR2 reads FQGNSA. This CDR3 spans 13 amino acids. V dropped 1 base and J dropped 2 bases, with 5 bases sitting between them. The CDR3 protein is CASSLGAQETQYF. In DNA, the CDR3 is TGTGCCAGCAGCTTAGGGGCTCAAGAGACCCAGTACTTC. The whole variable domain, remainder taken from reference TRBV7-2 and TRBJ2-5, is GAGVSQSPSNKVTEKGKDVELRCDPISGHTALYWYRQSLGQGLEFLIYFQGNSAPDKSGLPSDRFSAERTGGSVSTLTIQRTQQEDSAVYLCASSLGAQETQYFGPGTRLLVL.

The chain is built from TRBV6-6 and TRBJ2-7; TRBD1 matches 10 bases. Germline loops: CDR1 MNHNY, CDR2 SVGAGI (reference sequence). Unmatched junction bases numbered 5, after V lost 1 base and J lost 5 bases. This CDR3 contains 15 residues. CDR3 amino acids: CASSYLTGGVDEQYF. The CDR3 bases are TGTGCCAGCAGTTACTTGACAGGGGGCGTCGACGAGCAGTACTTC.

The chain joins TRBV30 to TRBJ2-1; TRBD1 matches at 7 bases. The CDR3 extends over 15 amino acids. Germline-derived CDR1 and CDR2 are GTSNPN and SVGIG (reference sequence). V lost 2 bases, J lost 9 bases, and 13 bases stayed unmatched. The CDR3 protein is CAWSTNFHSGGEQFF. The CDR3 DNA is TGTGCCTGGAGTACGAACTTCCACTCAGGGGGTGAGCAGTTCTTC. The complete variable domain, with remaining parts taken from reference TRBV30 and TRBJ2-1, reads SQTIHQWPATLVQPVGSPLSLECTVEGTSNPNLYWYRQAAGRGLQLLFYSVGIGQISSEVPQNLSASRPQDRQFILSSKKLLLSDSGFYLCAWSTNFHSGGEQFFGPGTRLTVL.

The chain joins TRBV29-1 to TRBJ1-2, with 8 bases fitting TRBD1. V dropped 3 bases and J dropped 2; count of bases not matched to a gene: 11. CDR1 SQVTM and CDR2 ANQGSEA come from the germline V gene. This CDR3 has 16 amino acids. Here the CDR3 DNA reads TGCAGCGTTGAGGCAGGGGGCTTTGGTGGGAACTATGGCTACACCTTC. Protein: CSVEAGGFGGNYGYTF. The entire variable domain, with the rest obtained from reference TRBV29-1 and TRBJ1-2, is as follows: SAVISQKPSRDICQRGTSLTIQCQVDSQVTMMFWYRQQPGQSLTLIATANQGSEATYESGFVIDKFPISRPNLTFSTLTVSNMSPEDSSIYLCSVEAGGFGGNYGYTFGSGTRLTVV.

The chain couples TRBV18 to TRBJ2-7; possible D gene TRBD2, 6 bases. The V end was cut by 1 base, the J end by 7 bases, with 11 bases between. CDR3 length: 13 amino acids. The V gene's germline CDR1 is KGHSH and CDR2 LQKENI. The CDR3: CASSPRQEGEQYF. For the CDR3, the DNA is TGTGCCAGCTCACCACGCCAGGAGGGTGAGCAGTACTTC.

For the CDR3, the DNA is TGCGCCAGCAGCTTGGAGGGGACAGCCTACGAGCAGTACTTC. It encodes CASSLEGTAYEQYF. V and J are TRBV5-1 and TRBJ2-7, with 7 bases that match TRBD1. The germline V gene has CDR1 SGHRS and CDR2 YFSETQ. J was trimmed by 2 bases and V by 0 bases; bases with no gene match: 2. The CDR3 spans 14 residues.

The V gene is TRBV6-6, the J gene TRBJ1-2, with 8 bases fitting TRBD1. The CDR3 runs 14 residues. Looked up from germline, CDR1 is MNHNY and CDR2 is SVGAGI (reference sequence). Germline trimming cut 4 bases from V and 8 bases from J; bases unmatched to any gene: 9. The CDR3 sequence is CASSSGTGPSGYTF. As DNA, the CDR3 is TGTGCCAGCAGTTCCGGGACAGGTCCTTCCGGCTACACCTTC.

The chain links TRBV5-4 to TRBJ1-6, with 7 bases identical to TRBD1. The germline V gene has CDR1 SGHNT and CDR2 YYREEE (reference sequence). The V gene end was trimmed by 3 bases and the J gene end by 7 bases; junction bases not matched to a gene: 4. This CDR3 is built from 14 residues. Here the CDR3 DNA reads TGTGCCAGCAGCTACGGACAGGTCAATTCACCCCTCCACTTT. Protein product: CASSYGQVNSPLHF.

The gene calls are TRBV6-5 and TRBJ1-3, with D unclear. This CDR3 region has 16 residues. Germline V gene lookup returns CDR1 MNHEY and CDR2 SVGAGI. Trimming cost V 2 bases and J 0 bases, with 11 bases left between them. The CDR3 loop is CASSYEGPRSGNTIYF. The CDR3 coding sequence is TGTGCCAGCAGTTACGAGGGCCCCCGCTCTGGAAACACCATATATTTT.